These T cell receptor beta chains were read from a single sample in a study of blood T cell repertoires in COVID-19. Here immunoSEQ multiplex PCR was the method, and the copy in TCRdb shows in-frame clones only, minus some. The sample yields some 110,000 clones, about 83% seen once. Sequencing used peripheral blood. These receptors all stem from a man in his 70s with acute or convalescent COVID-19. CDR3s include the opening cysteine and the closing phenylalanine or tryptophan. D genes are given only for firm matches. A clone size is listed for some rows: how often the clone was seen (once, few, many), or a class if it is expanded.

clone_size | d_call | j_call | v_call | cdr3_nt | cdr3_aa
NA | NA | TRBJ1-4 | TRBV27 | TGTGCCAGCAGTTTAGAGGGGGTGGCGGAACCTAATGAAAAACTGTTTTTT | CASSLEGVAEPNEKLFF
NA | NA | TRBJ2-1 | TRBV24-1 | TGTGCCACCAGCCAGGGATCCTACAATGAGCAGTTCTTC | CATSQGSYNEQFF
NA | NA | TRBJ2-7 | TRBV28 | TGTGCCAGCAGCCTAGGGGGGGCCCCCTACGAGCAGTACTTC | CASSLGGAPYEQYF
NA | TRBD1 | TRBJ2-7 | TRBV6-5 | TGTGCCAGCAGCCACGAACAGGGGGCCTCCTACGAGCAGTACTTC | CASSHEQGASYEQYF
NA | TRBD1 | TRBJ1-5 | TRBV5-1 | TGCGCCAGCAGCTCTGGGGGACAGGGGGAACAGCCCCAGCATTTT | CASSSGGQGEQPQHF
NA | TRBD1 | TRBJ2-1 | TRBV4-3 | TGCGCCAGCAGCCAAGATGAAGACAGGGGCTGTGTCTTC | CASSQDEDRGCVF
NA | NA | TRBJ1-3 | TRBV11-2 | TGTGCCAGCAGCAGCAATACAGGGTTTGGAAACACCATATATTTT | CASSSNTGFGNTIYF
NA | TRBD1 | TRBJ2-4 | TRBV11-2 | TGTGCCAGCAGCCTGATCTCCTCCCCGACAGGGGCCAAAAACATTCAGTACTTC | CASSLISSPTGAKNIQYF
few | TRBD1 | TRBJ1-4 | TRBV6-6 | TGTGCCAGCAGTCATTGGACAGGGAACGCTAATGAAAAACTGTTTTTT | CASSHWTGNANEKLFF
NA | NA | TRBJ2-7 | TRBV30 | TGTGCCTGGAACCTACAGCCTCCTTTTTACGAGCAGTACTTC | CAWNLQPPFYEQYF
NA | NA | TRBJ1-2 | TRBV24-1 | TGTGCCACCAGTGACTTGCCCCCCAGGAGGCAGGGGTTGTATGGCTACACCTTC | CATSDLPPRRQGLYGYTF
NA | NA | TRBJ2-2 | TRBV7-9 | TGTGCCAGCAGCTTAGTCGGGACATTGGCCGGGGAGCTGTTTTTT | CASSLVGTLAGELFF
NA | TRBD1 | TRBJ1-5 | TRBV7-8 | TGTGCCAGCAGTTTGGGACAGGGAATCAATCAGCCCCAGCATTTT | CASSLGQGINQPQHF
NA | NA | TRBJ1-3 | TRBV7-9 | TGTGCCAGCAGCCGCACGGGTAACACCATATATTTT | CASSRTGNTIYF
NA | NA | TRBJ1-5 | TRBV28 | TGTGCCAGCAGAGCCCCCACGGCGGGTCAGCCCCAGCATTTT | CASRAPTAGQPQHF
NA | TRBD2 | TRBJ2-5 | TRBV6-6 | TGTGCCAGCAGTCGCGGAGGTTTAGCGGGGGCCCAGACCCAGTACTTC | CASSRGGLAGAQTQYF
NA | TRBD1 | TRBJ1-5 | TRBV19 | TGTGCCAGTAGTATAGAGGGTTGGGACAGGGCTGGCAATCAGCCCCAGCATTTT | CASSIEGWDRAGNQPQHF
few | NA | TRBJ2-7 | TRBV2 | TGTGCCAGCAGTTCCGGCGGTCCTAAGGAGCAGTACTTC | CASSSGGPKEQYF
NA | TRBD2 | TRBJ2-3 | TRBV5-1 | TGCGCCAGCAGCTTGGATGTGGGGGGGAGCACAGATACGCAGTATTTT | CASSLDVGGSTDTQYF
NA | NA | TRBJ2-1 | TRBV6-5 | TGTGCCAGCAGCCGCGGACAGAGTTACAATGAGCAGTTCTTC | CASSRGQSYNEQFF
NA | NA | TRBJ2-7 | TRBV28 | TGTGCCAGCACCTTTCGGGGGGAGCAGTACTTC | CASTFRGEQYF
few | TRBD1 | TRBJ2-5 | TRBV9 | TGTGCCAGCAGCGTATTGGGACAGGGGGCCGGTGAGACCCAGTACTTC | CASSVLGQGAGETQYF
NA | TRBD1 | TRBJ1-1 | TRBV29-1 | TGCAGCGTTGGGACAGGGGCTGAAGCTTTCTTT | CSVGTGAEAFF
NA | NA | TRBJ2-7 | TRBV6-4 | TGTGCCAGCCCCCGGGTAGCGTATACCTACGAGCAGTACTTC | CASPRVAYTYEQYF
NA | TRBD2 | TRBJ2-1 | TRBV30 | TGTGCCTGGAGTGTAAGGCTAGCGGGAGCGGTTAATGAGCAGTTCTTC | CAWSVRLAGAVNEQFF
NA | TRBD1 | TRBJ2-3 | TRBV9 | TGTGCCAGCACCCGGACAGGGGGCGACACAGATACGCAGTATTTT | CASTRTGGDTDTQYF
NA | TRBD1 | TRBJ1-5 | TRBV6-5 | TGTGCCAGCAGTTACTCGGGGACAGGGAGTCAGCCCCAGCATTTT | CASSYSGTGSQPQHF
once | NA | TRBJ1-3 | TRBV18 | TGTGCCAGCTCACCCCGGGAGGTGGGCCCTCTCTCTGGAAACACCATATATTTT | CASSPREVGPLSGNTIYF
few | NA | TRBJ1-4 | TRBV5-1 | TGCGCCAGCAGCCCTGGGGGGGGATTGGGTGAAAAACTGTTTTTT | CASSPGGGLGEKLFF
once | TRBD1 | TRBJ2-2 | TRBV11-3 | TGTGCCAGCAGCTTACAGGGGGCTGGCACCGGGGAGCTGTTTTTT | CASSLQGAGTGELFF
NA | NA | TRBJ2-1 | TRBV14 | TGTGCCAGCAGCCAAGGGGGCGGCAATGAGCAGTTCTTC | CASSQGGGNEQFF
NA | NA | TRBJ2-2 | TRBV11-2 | TGTGCCAGCATTTCGGCGGGAATGCAAGGAACCGGGGAGCTGTTTTTT | CASISAGMQGTGELFF
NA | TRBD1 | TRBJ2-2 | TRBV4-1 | TGCGCCAGCAGCCAAGATCTAGGGGACAGGCTGTTGGCCGGGGAGCTGTTTTTT | CASSQDLGDRLLAGELFF
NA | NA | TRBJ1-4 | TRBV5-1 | TGCGCCAGCAACTTAGGGGAGGCGACTAATGAAAAACTGTTTTTT | CASNLGEATNEKLFF
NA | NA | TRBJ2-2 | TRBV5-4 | TGTGCCAGCAGCTTGGCAGGTCACACCGGGGAGCTGTTTTTT | CASSLAGHTGELFF
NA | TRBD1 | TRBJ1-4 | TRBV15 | TGTGCCACCAGCTCCAAGCGACAGGGTAATGAAAAACTGTTTTTT | CATSSKRQGNEKLFF
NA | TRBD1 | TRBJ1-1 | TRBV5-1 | TGCGCCAGCAGCCCGCCGGACAGGGTCACTGAAGCTTTCTTT | CASSPPDRVTEAFF
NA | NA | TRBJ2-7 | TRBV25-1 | TGTGCCAGCAGACGGGGGAGAGCCTACGAGCAGTACTTC | CASRRGRAYEQYF
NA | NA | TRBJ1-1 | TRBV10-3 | TGTGCCATCAGAGACAGCGCCGTTATCAACACTGAAGCTTTCTTT | CAIRDSAVINTEAFF
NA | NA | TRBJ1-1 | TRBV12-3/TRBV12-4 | TGTGCCAGCAGTGGACAGCTGAACACTGAAGCTTTCTTT | CASSGQLNTEAFF
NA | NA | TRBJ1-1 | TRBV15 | TGTGCCACCAGCAGAGATCTGCAGACAGTGAACACTGAAGCTTTCTTT | CATSRDLQTVNTEAFF
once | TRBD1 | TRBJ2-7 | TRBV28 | TGTGCCAGCAGTCGGACAGGGGGTAATTACGAGCAGTACTTC | CASSRTGGNYEQYF
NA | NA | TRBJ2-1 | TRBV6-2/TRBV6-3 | TGTGCCAGCAGTTACTACGGGAGTGGCAATGAGCAGTTCTTC | CASSYYGSGNEQFF
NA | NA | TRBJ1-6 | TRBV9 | TGTGCCAGCAGCGTAGGACAGGACCATTCACCCCTCCACTTT | CASSVGQDHSPLHF
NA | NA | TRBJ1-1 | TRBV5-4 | TGTGCCAGCAGCAGGCCCGGGACTGAAGCTTTCTTT | CASSRPGTEAFF
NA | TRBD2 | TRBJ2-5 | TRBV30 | TGTGCCTGGAGTGCCCCCTTGGCGGGGGGAGAGACCCAGTACTTC | CAWSAPLAGGETQYF
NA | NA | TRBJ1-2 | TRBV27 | TGTGCCAGCGGTGGCCGCGGGGCCGATACTTCCTATGGCTACACCTTC | CASGGRGADTSYGYTF
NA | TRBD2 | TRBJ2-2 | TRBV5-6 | TGTGCCAGCAGCTTAGTTATTTTAGCGGGAGGTGCGAACACCGGGGAGCTGTTTTTT | CASSLVILAGGANTGELFF
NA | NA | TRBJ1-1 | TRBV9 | TGTGCCAGCAGCGTAGATGACAGCTGGGCTGAAGCTTTCTTT | CASSVDDSWAEAFF
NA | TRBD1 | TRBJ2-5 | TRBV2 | TGTGCCAGCAGGCATGAGGGGGCCTTGGGGGAGACCCAGTACTTC | CASRHEGALGETQYF
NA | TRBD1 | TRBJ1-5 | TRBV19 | TGTGCCAGTAGTATCCAGGGGGGCAATCAGCCCCAGCATTTT | CASSIQGGNQPQHF
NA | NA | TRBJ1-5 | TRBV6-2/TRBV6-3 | TGTGCCAGCAGTTACTCCACAGACAGCAATCAGCCCCAGCATTTT | CASSYSTDSNQPQHF
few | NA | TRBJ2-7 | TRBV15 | TGTGCCACCAGCAGAGCAAGCTGGAGCTCCTACGAGCAGTACTTC | CATSRASWSSYEQYF
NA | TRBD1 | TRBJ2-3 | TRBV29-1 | TGCAGCGTGCACAGGGGAAGCACAGATACGCAGTATTTT | CSVHRGSTDTQYF
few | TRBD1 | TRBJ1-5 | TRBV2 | TGTGCCAGCAGCGGACAGGGCACCGGGTCCCAGCATTTT | CASSGQGTGSQHF
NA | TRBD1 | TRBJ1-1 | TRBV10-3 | TGTGCCATCAGTGAGGGGACAGGCCGGGACACTGAAGCTTTCTTT | CAISEGTGRDTEAFF
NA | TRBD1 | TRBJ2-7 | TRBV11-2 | TGTGCCAGCAGCTTCGGACAGGGATACGAGCAGTACTTC | CASSFGQGYEQYF
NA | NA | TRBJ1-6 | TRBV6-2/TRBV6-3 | TGTGCCAGCAGTGCCCTTTCCGGGAGCTCCTATAATTCACCCCTCCACTTT | CASSALSGSSYNSPLHF
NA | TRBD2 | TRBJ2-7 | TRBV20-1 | TGCAGTGCTAGTGAGGCCGCGGGAGGGCCGTACGAGCAGTACTTC | CSASEAAGGPYEQYF
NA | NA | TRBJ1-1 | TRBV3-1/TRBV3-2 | TGTGCCAGCAGCCAAGTGCAGGGGAAGGGCACTGAAGCTTTCTTT | CASSQVQGKGTEAFF